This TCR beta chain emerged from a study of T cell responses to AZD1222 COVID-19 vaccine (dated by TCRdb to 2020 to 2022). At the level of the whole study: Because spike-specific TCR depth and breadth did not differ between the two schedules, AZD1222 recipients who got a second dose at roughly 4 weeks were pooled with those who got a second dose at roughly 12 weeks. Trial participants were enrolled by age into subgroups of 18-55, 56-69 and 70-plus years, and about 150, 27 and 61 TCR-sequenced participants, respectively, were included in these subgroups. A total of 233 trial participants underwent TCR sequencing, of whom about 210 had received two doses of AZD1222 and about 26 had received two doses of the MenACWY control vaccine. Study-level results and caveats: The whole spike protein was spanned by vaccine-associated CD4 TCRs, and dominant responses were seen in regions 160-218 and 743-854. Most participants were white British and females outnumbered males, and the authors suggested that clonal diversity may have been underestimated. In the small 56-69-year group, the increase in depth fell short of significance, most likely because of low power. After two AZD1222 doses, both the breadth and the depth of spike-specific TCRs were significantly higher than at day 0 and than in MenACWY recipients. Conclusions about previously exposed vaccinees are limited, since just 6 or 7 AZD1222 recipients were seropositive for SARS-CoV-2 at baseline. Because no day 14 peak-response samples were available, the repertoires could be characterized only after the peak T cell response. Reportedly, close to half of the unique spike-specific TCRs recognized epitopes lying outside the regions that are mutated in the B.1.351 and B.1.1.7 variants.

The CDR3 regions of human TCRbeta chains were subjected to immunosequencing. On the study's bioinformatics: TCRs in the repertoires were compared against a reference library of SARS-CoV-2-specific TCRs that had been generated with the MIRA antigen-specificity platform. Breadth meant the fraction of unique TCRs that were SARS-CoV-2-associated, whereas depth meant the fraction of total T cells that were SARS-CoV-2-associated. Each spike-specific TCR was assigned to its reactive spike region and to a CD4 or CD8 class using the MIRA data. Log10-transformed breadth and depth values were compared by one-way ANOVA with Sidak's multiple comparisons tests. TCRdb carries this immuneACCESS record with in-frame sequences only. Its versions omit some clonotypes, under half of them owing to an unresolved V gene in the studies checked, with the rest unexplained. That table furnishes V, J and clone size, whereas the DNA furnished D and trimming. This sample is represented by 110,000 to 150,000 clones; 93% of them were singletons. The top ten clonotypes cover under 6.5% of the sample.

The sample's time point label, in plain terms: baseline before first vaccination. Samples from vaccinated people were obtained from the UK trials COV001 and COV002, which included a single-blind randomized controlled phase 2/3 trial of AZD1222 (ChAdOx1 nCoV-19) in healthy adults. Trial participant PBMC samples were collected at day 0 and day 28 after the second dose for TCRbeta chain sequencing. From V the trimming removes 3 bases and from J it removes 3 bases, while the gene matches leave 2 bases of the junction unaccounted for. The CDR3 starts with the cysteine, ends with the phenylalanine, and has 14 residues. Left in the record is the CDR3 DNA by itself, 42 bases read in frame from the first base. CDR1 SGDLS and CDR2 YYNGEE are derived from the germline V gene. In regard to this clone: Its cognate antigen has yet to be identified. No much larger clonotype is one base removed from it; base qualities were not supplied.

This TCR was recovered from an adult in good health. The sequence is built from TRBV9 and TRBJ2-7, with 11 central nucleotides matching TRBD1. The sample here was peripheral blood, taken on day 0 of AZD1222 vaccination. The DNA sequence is TGTGCCAGCAGCGCCGGGACAGGGGGCTACGAGCAGTACTTC. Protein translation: CASSAGTGGYEQYF.